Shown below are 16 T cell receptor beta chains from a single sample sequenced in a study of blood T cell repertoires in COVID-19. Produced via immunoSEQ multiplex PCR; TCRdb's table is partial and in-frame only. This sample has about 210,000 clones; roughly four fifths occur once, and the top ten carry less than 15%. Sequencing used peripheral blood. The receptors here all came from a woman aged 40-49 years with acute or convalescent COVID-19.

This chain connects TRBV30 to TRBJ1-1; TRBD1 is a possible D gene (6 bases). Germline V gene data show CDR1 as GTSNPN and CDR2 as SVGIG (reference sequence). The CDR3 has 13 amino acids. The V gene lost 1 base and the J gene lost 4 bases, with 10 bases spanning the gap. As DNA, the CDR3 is TGTGCCTGGAGTGAGCTGGGGGCCACTGAAGCTTTCTTT. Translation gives CAWSELGATEAFF.

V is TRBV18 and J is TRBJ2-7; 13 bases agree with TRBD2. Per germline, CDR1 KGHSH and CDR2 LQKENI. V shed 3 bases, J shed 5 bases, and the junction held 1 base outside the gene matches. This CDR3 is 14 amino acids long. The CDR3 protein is CASSPGLAGDEQYF. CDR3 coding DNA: TGTGCCAGCTCACCTGGACTAGCGGGAGACGAGCAGTACTTC.

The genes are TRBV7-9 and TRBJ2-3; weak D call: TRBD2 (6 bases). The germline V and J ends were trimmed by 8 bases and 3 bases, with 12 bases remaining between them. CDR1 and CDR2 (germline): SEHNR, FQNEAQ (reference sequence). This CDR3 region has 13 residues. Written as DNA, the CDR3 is TGTGCCAGCCTGAGACTAGATACAGATACGCAGTATTTT. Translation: CASLRLDTDTQYF. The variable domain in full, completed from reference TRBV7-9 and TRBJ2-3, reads DTGVSQNPRHKITKRGQNVTFRCDPISEHNRLYWYRQTLGQGPEFLTYFQNEAQLEKSRLLSDRFSAERPKGSFSTLEIQRTEQGDSAMYLCASLRLDTDTQYFGPGTRLTVL.

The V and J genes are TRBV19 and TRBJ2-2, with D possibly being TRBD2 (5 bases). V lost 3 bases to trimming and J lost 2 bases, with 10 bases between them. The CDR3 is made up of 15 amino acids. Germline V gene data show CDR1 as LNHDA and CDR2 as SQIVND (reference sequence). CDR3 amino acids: CASSISSGNTGELFF. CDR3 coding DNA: TGTGCCAGTAGTATCTCCAGCGGTAACACCGGGGAGCTGTTTTTT.

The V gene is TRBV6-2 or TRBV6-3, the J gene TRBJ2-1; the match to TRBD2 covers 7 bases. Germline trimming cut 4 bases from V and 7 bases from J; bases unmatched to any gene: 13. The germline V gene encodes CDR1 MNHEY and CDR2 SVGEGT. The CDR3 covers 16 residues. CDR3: CASSWGGEGYGNEQFF. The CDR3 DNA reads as TGTGCCAGCAGTTGGGGGGGAGAGGGCTACGGAAATGAGCAGTTCTTC.

CDR3 loop: CASSLDRGYEQYF. The CDR3 DNA reads as TGTGCCAGCAGCTTAGACCGGGGCTACGAGCAGTACTTC. The chain has TRBV11-3 and TRBJ2-7; weak D call: TRBD2 (5 bases). Trimming cost V 0 bases and J 3 bases, with 6 bases left between them. This CDR3 spans 13 amino acids. The germline CDR1 and CDR2 sequences are SGHNT and YENEEA. The full variable domain, in which reference TRBV11-3 and TRBJ2-7 provide the parts outside the CDR3, is EAGVVQSPRYKIIEKKQPVAFWCNPISGHNTLYWYLQNLGQGPELLIRYENEEAVDDSQLPKDRFSAERLKGVDSTLKIQPAELGDSAVYLCASSLDRGYEQYFGPGTRLTVT.

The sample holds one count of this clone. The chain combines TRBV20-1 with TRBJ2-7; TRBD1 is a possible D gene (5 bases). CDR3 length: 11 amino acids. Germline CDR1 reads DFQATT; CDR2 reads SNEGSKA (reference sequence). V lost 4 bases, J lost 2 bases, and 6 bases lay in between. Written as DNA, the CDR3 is TGCAGTGCTACAGGGCCCTACGAGCAGTACTTC. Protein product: CSATGPYEQYF.

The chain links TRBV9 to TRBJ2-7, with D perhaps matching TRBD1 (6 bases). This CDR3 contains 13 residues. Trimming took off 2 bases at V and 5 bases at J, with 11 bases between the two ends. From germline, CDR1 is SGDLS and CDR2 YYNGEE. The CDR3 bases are TGTGCCAGCAGCGTTGACAGGCTGAACGAGCAGTACTTC. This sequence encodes CASSVDRLNEQYF.

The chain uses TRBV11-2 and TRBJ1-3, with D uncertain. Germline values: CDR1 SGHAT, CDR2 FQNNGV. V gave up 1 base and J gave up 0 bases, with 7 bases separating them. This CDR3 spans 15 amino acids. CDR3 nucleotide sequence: TGTGCCAGCAGCTTAGTGCTAGGCTCTGGAAACACCATATATTTT. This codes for CASSLVLGSGNTIYF.

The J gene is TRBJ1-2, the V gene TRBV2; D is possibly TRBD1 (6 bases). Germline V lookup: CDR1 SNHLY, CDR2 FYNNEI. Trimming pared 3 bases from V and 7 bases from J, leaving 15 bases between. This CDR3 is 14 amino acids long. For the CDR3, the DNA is TGTGCCAGCAGTGAGGCACGGACAGACGGTGGCTACACCTTC. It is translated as CASSEARTDGGYTF. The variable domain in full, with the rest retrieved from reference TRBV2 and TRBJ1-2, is EPEVTQTPSHQVTQMGQEVILRCVPISNHLYFYWYRQILGQKVEFLVSFYNNEISEKSEIFDDQFSVERPDGSNFTLKIRSTKLEDSAMYFCASSEARTDGGYTFGSGTRLTVV.

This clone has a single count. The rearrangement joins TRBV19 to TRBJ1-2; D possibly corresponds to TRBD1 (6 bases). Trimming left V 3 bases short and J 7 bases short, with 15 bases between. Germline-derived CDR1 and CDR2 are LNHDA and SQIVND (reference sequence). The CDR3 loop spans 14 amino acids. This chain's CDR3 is CASSIMDRAGGYTF. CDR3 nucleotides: TGTGCCAGTAGTATCATGGACAGAGCCGGTGGCTACACCTTC.

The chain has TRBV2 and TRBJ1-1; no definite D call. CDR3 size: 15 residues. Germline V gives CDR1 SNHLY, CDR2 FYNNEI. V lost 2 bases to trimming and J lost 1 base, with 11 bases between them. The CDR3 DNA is TGTGCCAGCAGTGAATTCGCAGGAACGAACACTGAAGCTTTCTTT. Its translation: CASSEFAGTNTEAFF.

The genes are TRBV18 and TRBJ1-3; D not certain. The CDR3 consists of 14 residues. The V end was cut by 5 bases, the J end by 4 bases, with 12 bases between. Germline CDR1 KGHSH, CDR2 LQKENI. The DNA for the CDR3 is TGTGCCAGCTCAGATGCGGGTTCAGGAAACACCATATATTTT. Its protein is CASSDAGSGNTIYF.

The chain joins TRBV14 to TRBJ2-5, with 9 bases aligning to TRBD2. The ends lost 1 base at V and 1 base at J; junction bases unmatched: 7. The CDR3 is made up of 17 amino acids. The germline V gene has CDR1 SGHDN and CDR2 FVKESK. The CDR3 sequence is CASSQATSGRFQETQYF. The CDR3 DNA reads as TGTGCCAGCAGCCAAGCAACAAGCGGGAGGTTCCAAGAGACCCAGTACTTC.

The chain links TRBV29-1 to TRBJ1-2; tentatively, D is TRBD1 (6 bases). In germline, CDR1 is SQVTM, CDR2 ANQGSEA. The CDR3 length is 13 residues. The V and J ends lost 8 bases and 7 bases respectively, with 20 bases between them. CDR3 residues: CSSQGTRGGGYTF. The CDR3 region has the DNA TGCAGCTCTCAGGGAACCCGAGGGGGTGGCTACACCTTC.

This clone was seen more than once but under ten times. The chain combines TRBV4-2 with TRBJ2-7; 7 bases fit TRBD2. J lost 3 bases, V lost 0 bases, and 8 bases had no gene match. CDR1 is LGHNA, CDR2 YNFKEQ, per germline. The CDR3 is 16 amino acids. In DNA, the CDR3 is TGTGCCAGCAGCCAAGAGCCTATAGCGGGTGGCTACGAGCAGTACTTC. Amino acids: CASSQEPIAGGYEQYF.